This T cell receptor beta chain emerged from a study of T cell repertoires in cytomegalovirus infection. With regard to this clonotype: Its antigen is unknown.

Each CDR3 protein gets one entry after TCRdb re-called the reads with MiXCR. In the table there are roughly 990,000 distinct CDR3 sequences, 30% to 40% of which are singletons. Germline lookup yields CDR1 SGHRS and CDR2 YFSETQ. Trimming removed 2 bases at V and 3 bases at J, with 13 bases between. The CDR3 runs 15 residues. The chain links TRBV5-1 to TRBJ2-3, with D possibly TRBD1 on 6 matching bases. The sequence was obtained from a human donor in good health (CMV status not recorded). Some clones in this sample may be carry-over from other donors' samples. The sample in question was cultured CD8+ T cells from PBMCs, obtained from culture after CMV antigen stimulation. CDR3 amino acids: CASSLEGVATDTQYF. CDR3 bases: TGCGCCAGCAGCTTAGAGGGGGTTGCGACAGATACGCAGTATTTT. The whole variable domain, remainder taken from reference TRBV5-1 and TRBJ2-3, is KAGVTQTPRYLIKTRGQQVTLSCSPISGHRSVSWYQQTPGQGLQFLFEYFSETQRNKGNFPGRFSGRQFSNSRSEMNVSTLELGDSALYLCASSLEGVATDTQYFGPGTRLTVL.